This TCR beta chain was captured by sequencing in a study of cytomegalovirus exposure and HLA in healthy donors. Study details: Inside one of the first data releases sat some 85 million unique TCRs taken from HLA-typed donors. Study results and caveats: A later analysis linked a missense DCLRE1C variant to TCR beta V- and J-gene trimming. With further analysis later on, most CMV-associated TCR beta chains appeared HLA-restricted.

This CDR3 region has 15 residues. CDR1 is MDHEN, CDR2 SYDVKM, per germline. V dropped 2 bases and J dropped 2 bases, with 10 bases sitting between them. The table lists this clone with a few counts. Its specificity is not known. The PCR ran on 60 Vbeta and 13 Jbeta primers. The data were produced by immunoSEQ multiplex PCR, yet TCRdb's version contains in-frame clones alone and is incomplete. Of around 130,000 clones in the sample, about three quarters were seen once. The receptor's source is a man aged 35 to 55 in good health and CMV-seropositive. The source material was PBMCs. The chain couples TRBV28 to TRBJ1-5; the D is unclear. CDR3 nucleotides: TGTGCCAGCAGTTTAGGAGGGTTCGGCAATCAGCCCCAGCATTTT. Protein: CASSLGGFGNQPQHF.